The rows below give T cell receptor beta chains drawn from one sample of a study of blood T cells in healthy people across ages. In TCRdb, the 5' RACE reads were re-called with MiXCR into one record per CDR3 protein. The sample contains around 900,000 distinct CDR3 sequences, 25% to 35% of which appear only once. The sample consisted of blood. Source of these receptors: a woman at least 80 years old in good health. The CDR3 runs from the conserved cysteine through the conserved F or W. D genes are given only for firm matches. Some rows have no size entry. The others give once, few or many, or a class for an expanded clone.

clone_size j_call v_call d_call cdr3_nt cdr3_aa
many TRBJ2-5 TRBV6-1 TRBD1 TGTGCCAGCAGTGAAGCCTGGGGACAGGGAAAAGTGGGGGAGACCCAGTACTTC CASSEAWGQGKVGETQYF
many TRBJ1-2 TRBV25-1 TRBD1 TGTGCCAGCAGCAAAACAGGGGGCCCCTATGGCTACACCTTC CASSKTGGPYGYTF
few TRBJ2-5 TRBV5-6 - TGTGCCAGCAGCTTGGGATACCAAGAGGCCCAGTACTTC CASSLGYQEAQYF
many TRBJ2-5 TRBV11-2 TRBD1 TGTGCCAGCAGCCCCAGAGGGTTGACAGGGGGCCAAGAGACCCAGTACTTC CASSPRGLTGGQETQYF
many TRBJ2-1 TRBV7-2 - TGTGCCAGCAGCTACGGGGCGGCCTACAATGAGCAGTTCTTC CASSYGAAYNEQFF
- TRBJ2-5 TRBV12-3/TRBV12-4 - TGTGCCAGCAGTCGAACTAGCCTCCTCGAAGAGACCCAGTACTTC CASSRTSLLEETQYF
many TRBJ2-3 TRBV7-2 - TGTGCCAGCAGCCCCCGCTTCGGAGATACGCAGTATTTT CASSPRFGDTQYF
once TRBJ1-2 TRBV4-1 - TGCGCCAGCAGCCGCAGTCCCACCCACTTGGATGGCTACACCTTC CASSRSPTHLDGYTF
many TRBJ2-7 TRBV10-3 - TGTGCCATCAGGGGGACGAGCCATCCCTACGAGCAGTACTTC CAIRGTSHPYEQYF
- TRBJ2-4 TRBV4-3 - TGCGCCAGCAGCCAAGAAGGCCCCAGCCCTTGGGAGTACTTC CASSQEGPSPWEYF
many TRBJ2-5 TRBV11-2 - TGTGCCAGCAGCCGCCAGACTGAGACCCAGTACTTC CASSRQTETQYF
many TRBJ2-1 TRBV11-2 - TGTGCCAGCAGCCAAGGCGTATATGAGCAGTTCTTC CASSQGVYEQFF
many TRBJ2-1 TRBV5-4 - TGTGCCAGCAGCTACCCAGATCGGGACAATGAGCAGTTCTTC CASSYPDRDNEQFF
- TRBJ2-1 TRBV20-1 TRBD2 TGCAGTGCTACTGGAAACTTAGCGGGGGGATCCAATGAGCAGTTCTTC CSATGNLAGGSNEQFF
many TRBJ2-7 TRBV7-2 TRBD2 TGTGCCAGCAGCCCTAATAGCGGGGGTTACGAGCAGTACTTC CASSPNSGGYEQYF
- TRBJ1-4 TRBV4-1 TRBD1 TGCGCCAGCAGCCAAGATCGGGGACAGGGTAATGAAAAACTGTTTTTT CASSQDRGQGNEKLFF
few TRBJ1-5 TRBV7-2 - TGTGCCAGCAGCTTTGCGGGGGCAAATCAGCCCCAGCATTTT CASSFAGANQPQHF
- TRBJ2-5 TRBV7-2 - TGTGCCAGCAGTACATACCAGGGGTCCGGGGCAGATTCCAATGAACAGTACTTC CASSTYQGSGADSNEQYF
many TRBJ2-1 TRBV15 TRBD1 TGTGCCACCAGCAGAGATCTTGGGACAGGTATAAACAATGAGCAGTTCTTC CATSRDLGTGINNEQFF
few TRBJ1-1 TRBV7-9 - TGTGCCAGCAGCTTAAGGCCCACCAGCGTTGTTGGTGAAGCTTTCTTT CASSLRPTSVVGEAFF
- TRBJ2-1 TRBV5-1 - TGTACCAGCAGCTTGGGGGGATACAATGAGCAGTTCTTC CTSSLGGYNEQFF
many TRBJ2-3 TRBV7-7 - TGTGCTAGCAGCCAAGGGGTATCTGGCACAGATACGCAGTATTTT CASSQGVSGTDTQYF
few TRBJ2-1 TRBV7-2 - TGTGCCAGCAGCTTAGGCCACTCCTCCAATGGGCAGTTCTTC CASSLGHSSNGQFF
- TRBJ1-4 TRBV20-1 TRBD1 TGCAGTGCTAGCCCCGGGACAGGGGATATTAATGAAAAACTGTTTTTT CSASPGTGDINEKLFF
- TRBJ1-2 TRBV19 TRBD1 TGTGCCAGTACTAAGGACGGACAGGAGAGGAGAGGCTACACCTTC CASTKDGQERRGYTF
- TRBJ1-1 TRBV6-1 TRBD1 TGTGCCAGCAGGTCAACTCGCCATAACAGGGGAACGAACACTGAAGCTTTCTTT CASRSTRHNRGTNTEAFF
many TRBJ1-6 TRBV11-2 TRBD1 TGTGCCAGCAGCCTGGACAGGGGACCCTCACCCCTCCACTTT CASSLDRGPSPLHF
- TRBJ2-5 TRBV15 TRBD1 TGTGCCACCAGCACCCCCCGGGACAGGCCCAAAGAGACCCAGTACTTC CATSTPRDRPKETQYF
- TRBJ1-2 TRBV7-2 - TGTGCCAGCAGCTTCAGCCGGGGCCCCAACTATGGCTACACCTTC CASSFSRGPNYGYTF
- TRBJ1-2 TRBV28 - TGTGCCAGCAGTTTGTGGGCTTATGGCTACACCTTC CASSLWAYGYTF
- TRBJ2-2 TRBV6-2/TRBV6-3 - TGTGCCACCACTGGACAGACGAACACCGGGGAGCTGTTTTTT CATTGQTNTGELFF
- TRBJ2-3 TRBV12-3/TRBV12-4 - TGTGCCAGCAGGGGGATGACAGATGTGCAGTATTTT CASRGMTDVQYF
many TRBJ2-3 TRBV27 - TGTGCCAGCAGTCACTGGGGGCGCACAGATACGCAGTATTTT CASSHWGRTDTQYF
few TRBJ1-2 TRBV27 TRBD1 TGTGCCAGATTAAAGGGACAGATTAACTATGGCTACACCTTC CARLKGQINYGYTF
- TRBJ1-1 TRBV6-2/TRBV6-3 TRBD1 TGTGCCAGTACCTCAGGGGGCTACACTGAAGCTTTCTTT CASTSGGYTEAFF
- TRBJ2-3 TRBV12-3/TRBV12-4 TRBD1 TGTGCCAGCAGTGAACCGGGACAGAGATCAGATACGCAGTATTTC CASSEPGQRSDTQYF
- TRBJ2-5 TRBV7-9 - TGTGCCAGCAGCTTAGGAGGGCAAGGCGTGTCCCAAGAGACCCAGTACTTC CASSLGGQGVSQETQYF
- TRBJ1-6 TRBV7-9 TRBD1 TGTGCCAGCAGCTGGGACCCGACAGGGAATGGGAATTCACCCCTCCACTTT CASSWDPTGNGNSPLHF
- TRBJ2-7 TRBV7-2 TRBD2 TGTGCCAGCAGCCCTAGACTTAGCGGGGGCAATGAGCAGTACTTC CASSPRLSGGNEQYF
- TRBJ1-6 TRBV6-2/TRBV6-3 TRBD1 TGTGCCGGCACCGGGACAGGGTTCTCCATTTCACCCCTCCACTTT CAGTGTGFSISPLHF
many TRBJ2-3 TRBV7-9 - TGTGCCAGCAGCCGAACGGACAGTTTTACAGATACGCAGTATTTT CASSRTDSFTDTQYF
many TRBJ2-1 TRBV6-2/TRBV6-3 TRBD2 TGTGCCAGCACCCCCAAGGGGTGGGGGGGCTCCTACAATGAGCAGTTCTTC CASTPKGWGGSYNEQFF
few TRBJ1-2 TRBV11-2 - TGTGCCAGCAGCGAACACGTCGGTTATGGCTACACCTTC CASSEHVGYGYTF
many TRBJ2-1 TRBV7-2 TRBD2 TGTGCCAGCCTAGCGGACTTCTTCTACAATGAGCAGTTCTTC CASLADFFYNEQFF
- TRBJ2-3 TRBV3-1 - TGTGCCTCTAGGAGCGCAGGGGGCACAGATACGCAGTATTTT CASRSAGGTDTQYF
- TRBJ2-1 TRBV7-7 - TGTGCCAGCAGCCCTAGTGTTGGGGGGGCAGGAGCGGGAAATGAGCAGTTCTTC CASSPSVGGAGAGNEQFF
- TRBJ2-2 TRBV7-8 - TGTGCCAGCAGCTTCATAAGGGGGAACACCGGGGAGCTGTTTTTT CASSFIRGNTGELFF
many TRBJ1-1 TRBV12-3/TRBV12-4 - TGTGCCAGCAGTTTTTTTCGAGACGGAGAGGCTTTCTTT CASSFFRDGEAFF
- TRBJ1-1 TRBV10-3 - TGTGCCATCAGGGTCAGGGGTCTGAACACTGAAGCTTTCTTT CAIRVRGLNTEAFF
few TRBJ2-5 TRBV3-1 TRBD1 TGTGCCAGCAGCCACGGGACAGGGGGCGAAGAGACCCAGTACTTC CASSHGTGGEETQYF
- TRBJ2-3 TRBV5-1 TRBD2 TGCGCCAGCAGCTTTTCATCACAGCGGGGGGCAAGCACAGATACGCAGTATTTT CASSFSSQRGASTDTQYF
- TRBJ2-5 TRBV6-5 - TGTGCCAGCAGTTACTCGCCCCCTGTGGGGGGTCGCGGGGTTCAAGAGACCCAGTACTTC CASSYSPPVGGRGVQETQYF
many TRBJ2-7 TRBV7-2 - TGTGCCAGCAGCTTAGGACAAAGCAGCCACGAGCAGTACTTC CASSLGQSSHEQYF
many TRBJ2-1 TRBV12-3/TRBV12-4 TRBD1 TGTGCCAGCGCAGGGGGCTCCTACAATGAGCAGTTCTTC CASAGGSYNEQFF
many TRBJ2-6 TRBV7-2 TRBD2 TGTGCCAGCAGCGCGGGACTAGCGGGGGGGCCCGGGGCCAACGTCCTGACTTTC CASSAGLAGGPGANVLTF
many TRBJ2-4 TRBV6-2/TRBV6-3 - TGTGCCAGCAGTTCCGGGACAGCCAAAAACATTCAGTACTTC CASSSGTAKNIQYF
few TRBJ2-7 TRBV30 - TGTGCCTGGACCGAAGGCAGGACGGGGTTCTCCTACGAGCAGTACTTC CAWTEGRTGFSYEQYF
many TRBJ2-1 TRBV7-2 TRBD1 TGTGCCAGCAGCGCCACAGGGGGCGAAAGCAATGAGCAGTTCTTC CASSATGGESNEQFF
many TRBJ2-3 TRBV10-3 TRBD2 TGTGCCTTTGCGGCGGGGGTCAACACAGATACGCAGTATTTT CAFAAGVNTDTQYF
- TRBJ2-2 TRBV10-3 - TGTGCCATCAGTGAGGACAGAGCCGGTGGGGAGCTGTTTTTT CAISEDRAGGELFF